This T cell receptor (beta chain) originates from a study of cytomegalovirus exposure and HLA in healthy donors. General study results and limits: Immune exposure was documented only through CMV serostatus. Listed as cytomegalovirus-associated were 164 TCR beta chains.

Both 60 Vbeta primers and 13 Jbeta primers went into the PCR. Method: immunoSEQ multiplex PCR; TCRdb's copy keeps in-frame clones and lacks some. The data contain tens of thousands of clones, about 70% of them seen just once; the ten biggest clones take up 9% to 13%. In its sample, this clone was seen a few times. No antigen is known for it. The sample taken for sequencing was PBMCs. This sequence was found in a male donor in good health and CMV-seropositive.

CDR3 sequence reads: CASRFGGTAEQYF. The CDR3 coding sequence is TGTGCCAGCAGGTTTGGCGGGACGGCCGAGCAGTACTTC. The J gene is TRBJ2-7, the V gene TRBV11-1; TRBD2 is a possible D gene (6 bases). There are 13 residues in the CDR3. V was pared by 6 bases and J by 6 bases, with 15 bases between. Per germline, CDR1 SGHAT and CDR2 FQDESV (reference sequence).